The present entry profiles one T cell receptor beta chain with its context. Sequencing was performed with immunoSEQ multiplex PCR; in TCRdb, only in-frame clones are kept and a portion is missing. The top ten clones hold around 10% of a sample with fewer than 400,000 clones, roughly 70% of them seen once. The record originates from a study of shared clonotypes between healthy human individuals. The clonotype was recovered from a man younger than 40 in good health. What was sequenced was memory CD4+ T cells sorted from blood. As for subset: CD45RA-negative fraction.

The CDR3 nucleotides read TGTGCCAGCAGCCCTGCTCGGGGGGGGTCGGGCGAGCAGTACTTC. It is translated as CASSPARGGSGEQYF. The rearrangement joins TRBV7-8 to TRBJ2-7, with 8 bases fitting TRBD2. Unmatched junction bases numbered 12, after V lost 5 bases and J lost 6 bases. The germline gives CDR1 SGHVS, CDR2 FQNEAQ. This CDR3 spans 15 amino acids.